This entry is about one T cell receptor (beta chain). Its target is not known. Germline CDR1 is MNHEY and CDR2 is SMNVEV (reference sequence). J lost 3 bases, V lost 4 bases, and 12 bases had no gene match. The CDR3 covers 17 residues. This specimen belongs to a study of vaccination and CD4 T cells after COVID-19. Study details: The peptides that stimulated the cells were overlapping spike peptides from SARS-CoV-2, HCoV-NL63, HCoV-OC43 and HCoV-229E.

The treatment denotes: roughly 11-day PBMC culture with coronavirus spike peptide pools or control peptides (ViraFEST assay). At the Johns Hopkins FTIC core, DNA taken from cultured CD4+ T cells was sequenced by way of the Oncomine TCR Beta short-read assay. TCRdb called the PCR reads again in MiXCR, with one record for every CDR3 protein. The table includes about 20,000 distinct CDR3 sequences, 50% to 70% detected once. The clonotype was recovered from a human donor who had recovered from COVID-19. Sequencing used CD4+ T cells from blood, cultured in vitro, obtained after SARS-CoV-2 vaccination. V gene TRBV27 combines with J gene TRBJ2-7; 10 nucleotides align to TRBD2. CDR3 DNA sequence: TGTGCCAGCAGTTCCTCCCATACTAGCGGGGTGAGCTACGAGCAGTACTTC. It translates to CASSSSHTSGVSYEQYF.